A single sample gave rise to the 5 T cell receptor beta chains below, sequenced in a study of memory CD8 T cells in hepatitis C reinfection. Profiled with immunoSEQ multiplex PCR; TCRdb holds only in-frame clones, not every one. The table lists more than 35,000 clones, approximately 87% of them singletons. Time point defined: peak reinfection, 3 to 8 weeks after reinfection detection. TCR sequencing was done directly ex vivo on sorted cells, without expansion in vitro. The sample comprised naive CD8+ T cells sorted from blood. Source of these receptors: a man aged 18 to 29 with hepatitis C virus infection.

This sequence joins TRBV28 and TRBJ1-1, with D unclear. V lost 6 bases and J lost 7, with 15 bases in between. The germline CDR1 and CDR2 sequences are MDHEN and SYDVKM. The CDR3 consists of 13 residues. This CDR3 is CASSLGGINEAFF. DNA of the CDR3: TGTGCCAGCAGCCTAGGAGGGATCAATGAAGCTTTCTTT.

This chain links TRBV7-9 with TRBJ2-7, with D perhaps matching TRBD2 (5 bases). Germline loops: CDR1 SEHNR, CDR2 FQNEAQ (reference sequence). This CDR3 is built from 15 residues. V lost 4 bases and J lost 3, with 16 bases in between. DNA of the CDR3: TGTGCCAGCAGCTACGTAGGCGGGTTGGGCTACGAGCAGTACTTC. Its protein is CASSYVGGLGYEQYF. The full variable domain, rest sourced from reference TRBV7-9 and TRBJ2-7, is DTGVSQNPRHKITKRGQNVTFRCDPISEHNRLYWYRQTLGQGPEFLTYFQNEAQLEKSRLLSDRFSAERPKGSFSTLEIQRTEQGDSAMYLCASSYVGGLGYEQYFGPGTRLTVT.

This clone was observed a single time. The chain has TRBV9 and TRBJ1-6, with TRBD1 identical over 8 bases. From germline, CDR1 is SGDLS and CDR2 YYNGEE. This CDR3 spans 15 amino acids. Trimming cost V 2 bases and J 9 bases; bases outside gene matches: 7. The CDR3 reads CASSVGDRSGSPLHF. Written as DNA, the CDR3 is TGTGCCAGCAGCGTGGGGGACAGGAGTGGTTCACCCCTCCACTTT.

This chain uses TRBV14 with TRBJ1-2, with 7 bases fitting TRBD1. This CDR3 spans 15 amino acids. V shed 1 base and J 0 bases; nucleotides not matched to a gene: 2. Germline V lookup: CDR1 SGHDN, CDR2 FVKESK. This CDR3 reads CASSQGQGPNYGYTF. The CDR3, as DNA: TGTGCCAGCAGCCAAGGACAGGGCCCTAACTATGGCTACACCTTC. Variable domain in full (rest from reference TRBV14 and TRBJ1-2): EAGVTQFPSHSVIEKGQTVTLRCDPISGHDNLYWYRRVMGKEIKFLLHFVKESKQDESGMPNNRFLAERTGGTYSTLKVQPAELEDSGVYFCASSQGQGPNYGYTFGSGTRLTVV.

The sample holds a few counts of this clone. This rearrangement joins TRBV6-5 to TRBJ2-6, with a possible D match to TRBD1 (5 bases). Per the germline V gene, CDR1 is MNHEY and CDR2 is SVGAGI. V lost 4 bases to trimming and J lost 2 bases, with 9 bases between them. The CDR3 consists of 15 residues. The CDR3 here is CASSSQGPGANVLTF. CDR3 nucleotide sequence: TGTGCCAGCAGTTCTCAGGGTCCTGGGGCCAACGTCCTGACTTTC.